The T cell receptor beta chain described here comes from a study of blood T cell repertoires in COVID-19. Living in 20 to 30 US areas, the participants were between roughly 18 and 89 years of age. Cohorts were determined from participant-reported clinical history. The study counted Cohort 3 donors as recovered given two negative PCRs, clearance, or symptom resolution. The J segment lost 5 bases and the V segment lost 7 bases, leaving 10 bases of the junction unmatched. This CDR3 has 13 amino acids. Germline loops: CDR1 SQVTM, CDR2 ANQGSEA. In the original workflow: Reference gene primer amplification yielded estimated nucleated cell counts. The protocol was immunoSEQ multiplex PCR, while the TCRdb copy is restricted to in-frame clones and leaves out a portion. The DNA gave D and trimming, while V, J and clone size come from that table. The profile shows about 270,000 clones, roughly nine tenths of them singletons.

This clone came up once. The sequence derives from a woman between 18 and 29 years old who had recovered from COVID-19. This chain connects TRBV29-1 to TRBJ1-1; 7 nucleotides agree with TRBD1. The sequencing input was PBMCs or T cells enriched from blood (not recorded which). DNA of the CDR3: TGCAGCGCCCAGACAGGGCAGAGGACTGAAGCTTTCTTT. This codes for CSAQTGQRTEAFF.